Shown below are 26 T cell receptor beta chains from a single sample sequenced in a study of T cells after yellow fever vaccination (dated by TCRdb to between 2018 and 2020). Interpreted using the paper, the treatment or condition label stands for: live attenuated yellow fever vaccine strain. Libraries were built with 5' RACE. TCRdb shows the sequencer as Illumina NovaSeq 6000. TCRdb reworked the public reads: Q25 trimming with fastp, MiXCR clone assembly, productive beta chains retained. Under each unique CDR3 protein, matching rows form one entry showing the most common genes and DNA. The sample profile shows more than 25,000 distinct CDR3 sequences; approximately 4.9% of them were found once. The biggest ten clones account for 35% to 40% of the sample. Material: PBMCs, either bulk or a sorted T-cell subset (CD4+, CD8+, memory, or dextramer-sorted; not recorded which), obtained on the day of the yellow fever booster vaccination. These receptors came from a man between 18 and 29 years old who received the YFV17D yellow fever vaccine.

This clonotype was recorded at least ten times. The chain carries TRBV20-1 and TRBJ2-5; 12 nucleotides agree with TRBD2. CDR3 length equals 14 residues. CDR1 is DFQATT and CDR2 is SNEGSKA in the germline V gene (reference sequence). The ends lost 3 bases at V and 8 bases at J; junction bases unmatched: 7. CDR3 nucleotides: TGCAGTGCTAGCCTAGCGGGGGGGTCAGGAACCCAGTACTTC. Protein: CSASLAGGSGTQYF.

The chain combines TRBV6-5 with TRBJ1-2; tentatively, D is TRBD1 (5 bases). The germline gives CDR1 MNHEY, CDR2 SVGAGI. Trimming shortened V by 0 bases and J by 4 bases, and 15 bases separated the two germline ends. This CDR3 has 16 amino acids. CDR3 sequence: CASSYSTAAWSYGYTF. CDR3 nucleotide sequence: TGTGCCAGCAGTTACTCGACAGCGGCGTGGAGCTATGGCTACACCTTC.

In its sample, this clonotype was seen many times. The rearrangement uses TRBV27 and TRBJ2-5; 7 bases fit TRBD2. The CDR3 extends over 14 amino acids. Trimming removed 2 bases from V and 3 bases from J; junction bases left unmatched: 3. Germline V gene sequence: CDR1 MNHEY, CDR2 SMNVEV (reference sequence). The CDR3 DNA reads TGTGCCAGCAGTTTACGGGCGGGGGAAGAGACCCAGTACTTC. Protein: CASSLRAGEETQYF.

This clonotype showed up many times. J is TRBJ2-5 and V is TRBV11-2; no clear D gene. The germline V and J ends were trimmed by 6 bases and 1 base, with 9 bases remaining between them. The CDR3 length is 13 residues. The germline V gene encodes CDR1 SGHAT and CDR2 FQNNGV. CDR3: CASRVATQETQYF. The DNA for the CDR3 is TGTGCCAGCAGAGTGGCGACCCAAGAGACCCAGTACTTC.

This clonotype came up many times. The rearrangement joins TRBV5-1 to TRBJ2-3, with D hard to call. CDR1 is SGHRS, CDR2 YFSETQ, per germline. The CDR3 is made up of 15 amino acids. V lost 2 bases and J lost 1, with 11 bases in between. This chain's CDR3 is CASSFSLLGTDTQYF. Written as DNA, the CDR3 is TGCGCCAGCAGCTTTAGTCTACTGGGCACAGATACGCAGTATTTT.

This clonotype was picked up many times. The CDR3 reads CASSRVGGRGVNTEAFF. The DNA of the CDR3 is TGTGCCAGCAGTCGTGTGGGGGGCCGGGGGGTGAACACTGAAGCTTTCTTT. The chain recombines TRBV27 with TRBJ1-1; D possibly corresponds to TRBD1 (6 bases). Germline CDR1 reads MNHEY; CDR2 reads SMNVEV (reference sequence). The length of the CDR3 is 17 residues. V lost 5 bases and J lost 0, with 19 bases in between.

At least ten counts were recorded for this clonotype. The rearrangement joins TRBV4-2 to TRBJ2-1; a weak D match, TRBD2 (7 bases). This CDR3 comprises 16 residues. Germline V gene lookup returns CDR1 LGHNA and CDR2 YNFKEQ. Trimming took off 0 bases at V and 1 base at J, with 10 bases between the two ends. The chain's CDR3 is CASSQDKGGSYNEQFF. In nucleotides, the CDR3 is TGTGCCAGCAGCCAAGATAAGGGGGGGTCCTACAATGAGCAGTTCTTC.

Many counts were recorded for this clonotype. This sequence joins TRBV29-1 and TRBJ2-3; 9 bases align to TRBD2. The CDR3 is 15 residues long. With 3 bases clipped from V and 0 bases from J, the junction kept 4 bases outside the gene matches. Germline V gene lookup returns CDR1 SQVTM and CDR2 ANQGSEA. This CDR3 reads CSVDILAGSTDTQYF. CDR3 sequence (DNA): TGCAGCGTTGACATTCTAGCGGGGAGCACAGATACGCAGTATTTT.

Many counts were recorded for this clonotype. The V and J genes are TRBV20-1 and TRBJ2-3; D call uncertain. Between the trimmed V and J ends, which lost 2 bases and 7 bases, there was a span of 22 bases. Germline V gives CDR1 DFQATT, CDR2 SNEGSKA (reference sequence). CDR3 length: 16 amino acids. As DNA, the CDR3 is TGCAGTGCTAGAACCGGACCACCTAGTTTCCCCAATACGCAGTATTTT. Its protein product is CSARTGPPSFPNTQYF.

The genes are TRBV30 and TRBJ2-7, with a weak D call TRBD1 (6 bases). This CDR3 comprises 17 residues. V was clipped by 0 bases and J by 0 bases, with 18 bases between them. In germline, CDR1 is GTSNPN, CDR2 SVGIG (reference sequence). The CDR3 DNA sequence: TGTGCCTGGAGTGTAAAGTTGGTGAGGGGGAGCTCCTACGAGCAGTACTTC. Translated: CAWSVKLVRGSSYEQYF.

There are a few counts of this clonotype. The CDR3, as DNA: TGCGCCAGCAGGGCAGGGGCACGGGAGACCCAGTACTTC. The encoded protein is CASRAGARETQYF. The V and J genes are TRBV5-1 and TRBJ2-5, with D perhaps TRBD1 (6 bases). Germline CDR1 SGHRS, CDR2 YFSETQ. The V and J ends lost 5 bases and 5 bases respectively, with 13 bases between them. This CDR3 region has 13 residues.

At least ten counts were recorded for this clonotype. CDR3 amino acids: CASSIDWGAGELFF. In DNA, the CDR3 is TGTGCCAGTAGTATAGATTGGGGGGCCGGGGAGCTGTTTTTT. V usage is TRBV19 and J usage is TRBJ2-2, with a possible D match to TRBD2 (6 bases). The CDR3 spans 14 residues. V lost 0 bases and J 6 bases, leaving 8 bases between the germline ends. Germline CDR1 is LNHDA and CDR2 is SQIVND (reference sequence). The full variable domain, rest sourced from reference TRBV19 and TRBJ2-2, is DGGITQSPKYLFRKEGQNVTLSCEQNLNHDAMYWYRQDPGQGLRLIYYSQIVNDFQKGDIAEGYSVSREKKESFPLTVTSAQKNPTAFYLCASSIDWGAGELFFGEGSRLTVL.

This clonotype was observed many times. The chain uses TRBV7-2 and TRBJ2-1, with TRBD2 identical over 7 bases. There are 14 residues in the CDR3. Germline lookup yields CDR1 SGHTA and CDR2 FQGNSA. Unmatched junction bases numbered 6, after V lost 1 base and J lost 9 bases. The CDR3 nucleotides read TGTGCCAGCAGCTTAGGCGGGGGTCTTGTTGAGCAGTTCTTC. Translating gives CASSLGGGLVEQFF.

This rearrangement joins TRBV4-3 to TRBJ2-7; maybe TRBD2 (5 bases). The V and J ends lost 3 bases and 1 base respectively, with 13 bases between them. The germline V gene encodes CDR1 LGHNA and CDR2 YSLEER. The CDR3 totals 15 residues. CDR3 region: CASSQASGWSYEQYF. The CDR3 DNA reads TGCGCCAGCAGCCAGGCCAGCGGTTGGTCCTACGAGCAGTACTTC.

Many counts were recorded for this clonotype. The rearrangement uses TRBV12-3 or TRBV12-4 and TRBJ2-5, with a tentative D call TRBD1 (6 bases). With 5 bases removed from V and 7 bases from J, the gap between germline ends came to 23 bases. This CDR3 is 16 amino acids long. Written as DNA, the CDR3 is TGTGCCAGCAGTCGCGGTCGACAGGCTCCTAGTCGGACCCAGTACTTC. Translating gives CASSRGRQAPSRTQYF.

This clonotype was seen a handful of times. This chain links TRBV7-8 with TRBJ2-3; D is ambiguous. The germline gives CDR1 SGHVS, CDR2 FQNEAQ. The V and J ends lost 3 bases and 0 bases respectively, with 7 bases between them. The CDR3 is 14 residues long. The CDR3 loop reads CASSLAESTDTQYF. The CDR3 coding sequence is TGTGCCAGCAGCTTGGCGGAGAGCACAGATACGCAGTATTTT.

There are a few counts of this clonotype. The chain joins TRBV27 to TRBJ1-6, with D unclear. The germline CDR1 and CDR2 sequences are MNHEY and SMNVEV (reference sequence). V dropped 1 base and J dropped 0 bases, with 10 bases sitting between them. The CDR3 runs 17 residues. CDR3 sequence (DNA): TGTGCCAGCAGTTTATTCCCGGGGAGCTCCTATAATTCACCCCTCCACTTT. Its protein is CASSLFPGSSYNSPLHF.

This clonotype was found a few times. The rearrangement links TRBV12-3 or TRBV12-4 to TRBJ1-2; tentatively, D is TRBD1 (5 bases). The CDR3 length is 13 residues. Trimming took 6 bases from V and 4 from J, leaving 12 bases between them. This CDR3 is CASSHDSSYGYTF. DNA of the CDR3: TGTGCCAGCAGCCACGACAGTTCCTATGGCTACACCTTC.

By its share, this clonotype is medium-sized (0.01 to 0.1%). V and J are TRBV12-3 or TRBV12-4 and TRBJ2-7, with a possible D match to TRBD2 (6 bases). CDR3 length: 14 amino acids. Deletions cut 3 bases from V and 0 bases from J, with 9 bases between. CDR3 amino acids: CASSLEGSSYEQYF. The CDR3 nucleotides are TGTGCCAGCAGTTTGGAGGGGAGCTCCTACGAGCAGTACTTC.

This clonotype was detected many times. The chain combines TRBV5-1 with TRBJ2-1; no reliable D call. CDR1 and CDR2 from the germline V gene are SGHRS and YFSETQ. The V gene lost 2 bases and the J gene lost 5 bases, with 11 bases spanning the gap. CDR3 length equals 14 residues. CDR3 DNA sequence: TGCGCCAGCAGCTTAAATGTTGGGGACAATGAGCAGTTCTTC. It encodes CASSLNVGDNEQFF.

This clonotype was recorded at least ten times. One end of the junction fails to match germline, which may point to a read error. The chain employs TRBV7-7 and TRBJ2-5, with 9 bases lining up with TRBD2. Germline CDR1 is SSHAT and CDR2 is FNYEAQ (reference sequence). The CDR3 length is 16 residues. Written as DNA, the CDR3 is TGTGCTAGCAGCTTGATTGGTTTAGCGGGGGTGGAGACCCAGTACTTC. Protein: CASSLIGLAGVETQYF.

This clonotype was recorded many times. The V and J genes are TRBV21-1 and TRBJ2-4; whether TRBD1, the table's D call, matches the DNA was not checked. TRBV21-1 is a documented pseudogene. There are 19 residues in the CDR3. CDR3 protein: CASSKDPRQPPVAKNIQYF. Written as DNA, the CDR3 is TGTGCCAGCAGCAAAGATCCGCGACAGCCGCCCGTTGCCAAAAACATTCAGTACTTC.

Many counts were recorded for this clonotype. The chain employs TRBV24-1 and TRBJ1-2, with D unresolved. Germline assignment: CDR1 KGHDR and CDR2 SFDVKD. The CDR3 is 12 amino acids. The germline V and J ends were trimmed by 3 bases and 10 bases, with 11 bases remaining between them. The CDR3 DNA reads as TGTGCCACCAGTGATCCCTTGAAAGTCTACACCTTC. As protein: CATSDPLKVYTF.

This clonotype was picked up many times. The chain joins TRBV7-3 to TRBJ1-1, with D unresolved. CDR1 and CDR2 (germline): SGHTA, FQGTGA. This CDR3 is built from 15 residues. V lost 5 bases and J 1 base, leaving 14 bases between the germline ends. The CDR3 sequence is CASSPRGGSNTEAFF. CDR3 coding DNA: TGTGCCAGCAGCCCCCGGGGAGGGTCGAACACTGAAGCTTTCTTT.

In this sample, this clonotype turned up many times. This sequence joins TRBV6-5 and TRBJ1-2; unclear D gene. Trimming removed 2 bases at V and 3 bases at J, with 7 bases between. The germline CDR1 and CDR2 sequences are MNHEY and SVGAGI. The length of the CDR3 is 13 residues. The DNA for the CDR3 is TGTGCCAGCAGTTACCGAGTTGACTATGGCTACACCTTC. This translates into CASSYRVDYGYTF.

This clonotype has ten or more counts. DNA for the CDR3: TGTGCCAGCAGCTTTGTCCCTCTAGCGGGGAGGGATACGCAGTATTTT. This translates into CASSFVPLAGRDTQYF. This chain links TRBV7-2 with TRBJ2-3; 9 positions match TRBD2. From germline, CDR1 is SGHTA and CDR2 FQGNSA. V was clipped by 3 bases and J by 6 bases; unmatched bases: 10. This CDR3 is built from 16 residues. Using reference TRBV7-2 and TRBJ2-3 for the parts outside the CDR3, the full variable domain is GAGVSQSPSNKVTEKGKDVELRCDPISGHTALYWYRQSLGQGLEFLIYFQGNSAPDKSGLPSDRFSAERTGGSVSTLTIQRTQQEDSAVYLCASSFVPLAGRDTQYFGPGTRLTVL.